This T cell receptor (beta chain) was profiled in a study of blood T cell repertoires in COVID-19. Study summary: Collection of acute and convalescent COVID-19 samples took place in the United States, Italy and Spain.

Details on this clone: At one of its ends the junction is not consistent with the germline gene, which may arise from a read error.

This CDR3 has 12 residues. Assay used: immunoSEQ multiplex PCR; TCRdb lists only in-frame clones, some missing. This table has some 290,000 clones, under 90% appearing once. The receptor's source is a woman in her thirties with COVID-19, enrolled during active disease. The sample comprised peripheral blood. The chain recombines TRBV12-3 or TRBV12-4 with TRBJ2-3, with 9 bases lining up with TRBD1. CDR3 amino acids: CASSLFRDRENF. CDR3 nucleotide sequence: TGTGCCAGCAGTTTATTCCGGGACAGGGAAAATTTT.